The clone carrying this T cell receptor beta chain was seen a few times. The antigen is not known. The junction and the germline gene differ at one end; a read error may be behind it. Germline V gives CDR1 SGHDN, CDR2 FVKESK. The CDR3 has 14 amino acids. These data come from a study of tumor and adjacent non-tumor tissue in lung cancer. Study context: The cohort had 12 adenocarcinoma, a couple of squamous cell and 1 small cell patients. The patients, 10 men and roughly 5 women, were roughly 30 to 76 with stage I to III disease.

Findings of the study overall: Tumor repertoires had a smaller top 100 clone share than normal lung. Shorter survival was associated with higher TCR diversity in tumors.

Three rounds of nested PCR, following a modified ARM-PCR protocol, produced the TCRbeta library. TCRdb re-analysed the multiplex PCR reads in MiXCR, keeping a single row per CDR3 protein. In the table there are 47,000 or so distinct CDR3 sequences, around 67% of which are singletons. RNA was extracted from bulk tissue without any cell sorting. The normal lung tissue was taken more than 3 cm from the tumor edge. The J gene is TRBJ2-5, the V gene TRBV14; no reliable D call. The receptor comes from a woman aged 70 to 79 with non-small cell lung cancer. The sequenced material came from distant non-tumor lung tissue. CDR3 DNA sequence: TGTGCCAGCAGCCAAGATTCAATTCAAGAGATCCAGTACTTC. This gives the protein CASSQDSIQEIQYF. The whole variable domain, remainder taken from reference TRBV14 and TRBJ2-5, is EAGVTQFPSHSVIEKGQTVTLRCDPISGHDNLYWYRRVMGKEIKFLLHFVKESKQDESGMPNNRFLAERTGGTYSTLKVQPAELEDSGVYFCASSQDSIQEIQYFGPGTRLLVL.